The T cell receptor beta chain described here comes from a study of regulatory T cells in long-lasting Graves disease. Overall study: Persistent Graves' disease meant over 5 years of antithyroid drugs with positive TSH receptor antibodies.

In this sample, this clonotype turned up many times. Its antigen is unknown. The germline V gene has CDR1 MDHEN and CDR2 SYDVKM. This CDR3 comprises 13 residues. Trimming removed 5 bases from V and 7 bases from J, with 11 bases in between. General observations from the study: Persistent disease showed a preference for TRBV28, TRBJ1-2 and TRBJ2-5.

Arm-PCR with iRepertoire HTBI primers amplified the CDR3 regions for these TCR beta libraries. In TCRdb, the multiplex PCR reads were re-called with MiXCR into one record per CDR3 protein. The table has over 650,000 distinct CDR3 sequences, around 30% seen once; the top ten hold around 42%. Time point noted: persistent/refractory GD, antithyroid drugs over 5 years with positive TRAb. From RNA extracted from PBMCs, the TCR library was made. This material consisted of peripheral blood mononuclear cells (PBMCs), taken when the disease was refractory, from a patient treated with antithyroid drugs. J is TRBJ1-4 and V is TRBV28, with D possibly TRBD1 on 6 matching bases. The sequence derives from a female donor with Graves disease. The CDR3 region is CASSIRDTEKLFF. CDR3 coding DNA: TGTGCCAGCAGTATCCGGGACACTGAAAAACTGTTTTTT.